A single sample gave rise to the 15 T cell receptor beta chains below, sequenced in a study of blood T cell repertoires in COVID-19. Using immunoSEQ multiplex PCR, the repertoire was profiled, and TCRdb retains in-frame clones only, with some absent. The sample lists 250,000 or so clones; approximately 80% were seen once. Material: peripheral blood. The receptors were gathered from a man older than 75 with acute or convalescent COVID-19.

This CDR3 reads CASTLTGWSQYF. The DNA of the CDR3 is TGTGCCAGCACTCTGACAGGGTGGTCGCAGTATTTT. V gene TRBV28 combines with J gene TRBJ2-3; 7 nucleotides match TRBD1. V was clipped by 7 bases and J by 10 bases; unmatched bases: 8. Per germline, CDR1 MDHEN and CDR2 SYDVKM. The CDR3 loop spans 12 amino acids. Full variable domain (missing parts from reference TRBV28 and TRBJ2-3): DVKVTQSSRYLVKRTGEKVFLECVQDMDHENMFWYRQDPGLGLRLIYFSYDVKMKEKGDIPEGYSVSREKKERFSLILESASTNQTSMYLCASTLTGWSQYFGPGTRLTVL.

The V call is TRBV19, the J call TRBJ2-7, with D perhaps matching TRBD2 (5 bases). V gave up 6 bases and J gave up 10 bases, with 16 bases separating them. The CDR3 spans 12 residues. Germline CDR1 LNHDA, CDR2 SQIVND (reference sequence). CDR3 sequence reads: CASSQARDVQYF. The CDR3 DNA reads as TGTGCCAGTAGCCAAGCCCGGGATGTCCAGTACTTC.

The rearrangement links TRBV5-6 to TRBJ2-7, with 7 nucleotides matching TRBD2. V dropped 0 bases and J dropped 5; count of bases not matched to a gene: 8. This CDR3 is built from 15 residues. The germline V gene encodes CDR1 SGHDT and CDR2 YYEEEE. CDR3 in amino acids: CASSLALGGDHEQYF. DNA of the CDR3: TGTGCCAGCAGCTTGGCACTGGGGGGGGACCACGAGCAGTACTTC.

The genes are TRBV5-8 and TRBJ2-7; 9 bases are a match to TRBD1. Germline assignment: CDR1 SGHTS and CDR2 YDEGEE. Trimming took 0 bases from V and 3 from J; bases not matched to a gene: 4. CDR3 size: 15 residues. CDR3 protein: CASSLVGTGIYEQYF. The CDR3 nucleotides read TGTGCCAGCAGCTTGGTGGGGACAGGGATCTACGAGCAGTACTTC.

The rearrangement links TRBV10-3 to TRBJ1-1; D remains ambiguous. The CDR3 contains 15 residues. Germline CDR1 reads ENHRY; CDR2 reads SYGVKD. V was clipped by 4 bases and J by 1 base, with 13 bases between them. CDR3 in amino acids: CAISGAGITNTEAFF. The CDR3 region has the DNA TGTGCCATCAGTGGGGCAGGCATCACGAACACTGAAGCTTTCTTT.

The V and J genes are TRBV7-2 and TRBJ1-1; the D gene is possibly TRBD1 (5 bases). The germline gives CDR1 SGHTA, CDR2 FQGNSA. The CDR3 spans 13 residues. V was pared by 5 bases and J by 5 bases, with 12 bases between. DNA for the CDR3: TGTGCCAGCAGCCGGCGTCAGGGAACTGAAGCTTTCTTT. Protein sequence: CASSRRQGTEAFF.

This chain connects TRBV12-3 or TRBV12-4 to TRBJ2-3; D unclear. The CDR3 runs to 13 residues. The V end lost 3 bases, the J end lost 5 bases, and 9 bases lay between the germline ends. The CDR3, as DNA: TGTGCCAGCAGTTTGTCTAGACGAGATACGCAGTATTTT. Translated: CASSLSRRDTQYF.

This chain links TRBV28 with TRBJ1-4; maybe TRBD1 (6 bases). The CDR3 spans 15 residues. The germline V gene has CDR1 MDHEN and CDR2 SYDVKM. V lost 0 bases to trimming and J lost 7 bases, with 12 bases between them. DNA of the CDR3: TGTGCCAGCAGTTTATGGGGGGGGCGGGTTGAAAAACTGTTTTTT. This encodes CASSLWGGRVEKLFF. Full variable domain (outside the CDR3, taken from reference TRBV28 and TRBJ1-4): DVKVTQSSRYLVKRTGEKVFLECVQDMDHENMFWYRQDPGLGLRLIYFSYDVKMKEKGDIPEGYSVSREKKERFSLILESASTNQTSMYLCASSLWGGRVEKLFFGSGTQLSVL.

The chain uses TRBV12-5 and TRBJ2-7; no firm D call. Germline V gene lookup returns CDR1 LGHNT and CDR2 FRNRAP. The V gene lost 2 bases and the J gene lost 4 bases, with 15 bases spanning the gap. This CDR3 region has 15 residues. The CDR3 DNA is TGTGCTAGTGGTTTGAACTCCCGACCGGGTTACGAGCAGTACTTC. Residues: CASGLNSRPGYEQYF.

The rearrangement uses TRBV2 and TRBJ1-5; D call uncertain. The CDR3 has 14 residues. Germline V gene lookup returns CDR1 SNHLY and CDR2 FYNNEI. The ends were cut back, 4 bases at V and 6 bases at J, with 13 bases in the middle. CDR3 nucleotide sequence: TGTGCCAGCAGTGCAGAACCATATGGTCAGCCCCAGCATTTT. As protein: CASSAEPYGQPQHF.

V and J are TRBV5-1 and TRBJ2-6, with TRBD1 matching over 8 bases. CDR1 SGHRS and CDR2 YFSETQ come from the germline V gene. V shed 0 bases, J shed 0 bases, and the junction held 2 bases outside the gene matches. The CDR3 is 17 amino acids. The CDR3 loop reads CASSLGGTGSGANVLTF. The CDR3 DNA reads as TGCGCCAGCAGCTTGGGCGGGACAGGCTCTGGGGCCAACGTCCTGACTTTC.

A few counts support this clone. This sequence joins TRBV11-2 and TRBJ2-7; D is perhaps TRBD2 (8 bases). Germline V CDR1 and CDR2: SGHAT, FQNNGV. The ends were cut back, 5 bases at V and 5 bases at J, with 22 bases in the middle. The CDR3 runs 16 residues. The chain's CDR3 is CASSNGLARQGDEQYF. The DNA of the CDR3 is TGTGCCAGCAGCAACGGACTAGCCCGCCAGGGGGACGAGCAGTACTTC.

The chain combines TRBV5-1 with TRBJ1-4, with D possibly being TRBD1 (5 bases). CDR1 and CDR2 from the germline V gene are SGHRS and YFSETQ. V was clipped by 2 bases and J by 0 bases, with 8 bases between them. The CDR3 loop spans 15 amino acids. The CDR3 bases are TGCGCCAGCAGCTTTGGGGCGCCAACTAATGAAAAACTGTTTTTT. This encodes CASSFGAPTNEKLFF.

The chain is built from TRBV27 and TRBJ1-6, with 7 nucleotides matching TRBD1. J gave up 6 bases and V 2 bases, and 4 bases lay outside the gene matches. The CDR3 length is 15 residues. Per germline, CDR1 MNHEY and CDR2 SMNVEV (reference sequence). The CDR3 DNA reads as TGTGCCAGCAGTTTACACGGGACAGTTAATTCACCCCTCCACTTT. This encodes CASSLHGTVNSPLHF.

The chain links TRBV18 to TRBJ1-2, with TRBD1 matching over 10 bases. The CDR3 extends over 15 amino acids. J was trimmed by 3 bases and V by 3 bases; bases with no gene match: 4. Germline CDR1 is KGHSH and CDR2 is LQKENI. CDR3 coding DNA: TGTGCCAGCTCACCTTTCGACAGGGGGCACTATGGCTACACCTTC. It encodes CASSPFDRGHYGYTF.